The 32 T cell receptor beta chains in this list originate from one sample, sequenced in a study of siplizumab effects on memory and regulatory T cells (dated 2019 in TCRdb). Library preparation was by the immunoSEQ multiplex PCR assay. TCRdb provides this immuneACCESS table in a form limited to in-frame rearrangements. Some clones are lacking; in checked studies, under half of them reflect an unresolved V gene, and why the rest are absent is not known. This sample has some 100,000 clones in its table, and 80% to 95% of those were observed once. The ten largest clones add up to 6.5% of the sample. What was sequenced was CD8+ T cells sorted from blood. Receptors originate from a human donor in good health.

This clone was detected only once. The chain is built from TRBV2 and TRBJ2-7, with D maybe TRBD2 (7 bases). Germline loops: CDR1 SNHLY, CDR2 FYNNEI. V lost 3 bases to trimming and J lost 0 bases, with 12 bases between them. The CDR3 runs to 15 residues. CDR3 residues: CASSERRGHSYEQYF. The CDR3 DNA reads TGTGCCAGCAGTGAGAGGCGGGGGCACTCCTACGAGCAGTACTTC.

This chain joins TRBV7-3 and TRBJ2-1, with TRBD2 identical over 9 bases. The CDR3 sequence is 16 residues long. CDR1 and CDR2 (germline): SGHTA, FQGTGA. With V trimmed by 0 bases and J by 2 bases, 2 bases remained unmatched. CDR3 sequence (DNA): TGTGCCAGCAGCTTAACGGCGGGAGGGACCTACAATGAGCAGTTCTTC. It yields the protein CASSLTAGGTYNEQFF. Variable domain in full (rest from reference TRBV7-3 and TRBJ2-1): GAGVSQTPSNKVTEKGKYVELRCDPISGHTALYWYRQSLGQGPEFLIYFQGTGAADDSGLPNDRFFAVRPEGSVSTLKIQRTERGDSAVYLCASSLTAGGTYNEQFFGPGTRLTVL.

V and J are TRBV12-5 and TRBJ2-1, with a tentative D call TRBD2 (5 bases). Germline V gives CDR1 LGHNT, CDR2 FRNRAP. V lost 2 bases and J lost 9, with 11 bases in between. CDR3 length: 13 amino acids. The CDR3 is CASGLTTSTEQFF. CDR3 nucleotides: TGTGCTAGTGGTTTGACAACTAGTACTGAGCAGTTCTTC.

The rearrangement links TRBV19 to TRBJ1-2, with a tentative D call TRBD1 (5 bases). Trimming cost V 4 bases and J 8 bases, with 8 bases left between them. CDR3 length equals 11 residues. CDR1 is LNHDA, CDR2 SQIVND, per germline (reference sequence). In nucleotides, the CDR3 is TGTGCCAGTAGTACCCCAGGGGGCTACACCTTC. Its protein product is CASSTPGGYTF.

The chain is built from TRBV2 and TRBJ1-3; the D is unclear. V was pared by 9 bases and J by 2 bases, with 11 bases between. This CDR3 is 13 amino acids long. The germline V gene has CDR1 SNHLY and CDR2 FYNNEI. The CDR3 sequence: CARGEVTGNTIYF. As DNA, the CDR3 is TGTGCCAGGGGTGAGGTCACTGGAAACACCATATATTTT.

Written as DNA, the CDR3 is TGTGCCAGCAGTCAAACTAGCGGGAGATACGAGCAGTACTTC. As protein: CASSQTSGRYEQYF. This chain joins TRBV7-2 and TRBJ2-7; 11 bases match TRBD2. The V gene end was trimmed by 6 bases and the J gene end by 4 bases; junction bases not matched to a gene: 5. The length of the CDR3 is 14 residues. Germline assignment: CDR1 SGHTA and CDR2 FQGNSA.

The chain couples TRBV5-3 to TRBJ1-3; a possible D gene is TRBD1 (5 bases). TRBV5-3 qualifies as an ORF whose function is uncertain. The CDR3 loop spans 16 amino acids. Deletions cut 4 bases from V and 7 bases from J, with 21 bases between. DNA for the CDR3: TGTGCCAGAAGCGCACCGGGACCCCTCAGGGAGAACACCATATATTTT. This sequence encodes CARSAPGPLRENTIYF.

This rearrangement joins TRBV14 to TRBJ1-1; D possibly corresponds to TRBD1 (5 bases). V was cut by 3 bases and J by 4 bases, with 9 bases left in between. Germline CDR1 and CDR2: SGHDN and FVKESK. The CDR3 totals 13 residues. In DNA, the CDR3 is TGTGCCAGCAGCCACGGGAGGGGCACTGAAGCTTTCTTT. Its translation is CASSHGRGTEAFF.

V usage is TRBV9 and J usage is TRBJ2-1; D may match TRBD1 or TRBD2 (5 bases each). CDR3 size: 16 residues. Looked up from germline, CDR1 is SGDLS and CDR2 is YYNGEE. Trimming pared 4 bases from V and 4 bases from J, leaving 18 bases between. The chain's CDR3 is CASSPPTGRAYNEQFF. DNA for the CDR3: TGTGCCAGCAGCCCCCCCACGGGGCGGGCTTACAATGAGCAGTTCTTC. The entire variable domain, with the rest obtained from reference TRBV9 and TRBJ2-1, is as follows: DSGVTQTPKHLITATGQRVTLRCSPRSGDLSVYWYQQSLDQGLQFLIQYYNGEERAKGNILERFSAQQFPDLHSELNLSSLELGDSALYFCASSPPTGRAYNEQFFGPGTRLTVL.

The chain uses TRBV4-1 and TRBJ2-2; D might be TRBD2 (6 bases). CDR1 is MGHRA, CDR2 YSYEKL, per germline. The V gene lost 0 bases and the J gene lost 5 bases, with 13 bases spanning the gap. The CDR3 covers 16 residues. CDR3 loop: CASSQEGGVGTGELFF. DNA for the CDR3: TGCGCCAGCAGCCAAGAGGGCGGGGTAGGGACCGGGGAGCTGTTTTTT.

The rearrangement joins TRBV7-9 to TRBJ1-1, with D maybe TRBD1 (5 bases). The CDR3 has 11 residues. Trimming shortened V by 6 bases and J by 6 bases, and 8 bases separated the two germline ends. Germline V gives CDR1 SEHNR, CDR2 FQNEAQ (reference sequence). CDR3 coding DNA: TGTGCCAGCAGGCGGGACGCTGAAGCTTTCTTT. Amino acid sequence: CASRRDAEAFF.

The V gene is TRBV5-5, the J gene TRBJ1-4, with D perhaps matching TRBD1 (5 bases). Germline V gene data show CDR1 as SGHKS and CDR2 as YYEKEE (reference sequence). V shed 3 bases and J shed 4 bases, with 16 bases lying between them. The CDR3 consists of 16 residues. In DNA form, the CDR3 reads TGTGCCAGCAGCTGGGCAGCAACAGGTGATAATGAAAAACTGTTTTTT. Translation gives CASSWAATGDNEKLFF.

The genes are TRBV5-6 and TRBJ1-3, with D tentatively TRBD1 (5 bases). The CDR3 covers 15 residues. In germline, CDR1 is SGHDT, CDR2 YYEEEE. Trimming stripped 4 bases from V and 0 bases from J, with 11 bases between. Here the CDR3 reads CASSLDQGSGNTIYF. The DNA of the CDR3 is TGTGCCAGCAGCCTTGACCAGGGCTCTGGAAACACCATATATTTT.

This clone was observed a single time. The genes are TRBV4-1 and TRBJ1-2; no clear D. The CDR3 sequence is 15 residues long. Germline-derived CDR1 and CDR2 are MGHRA and YSYEKL. Trimming removed 0 bases from V and 4 bases from J, with 12 bases in between. In DNA, the CDR3 is TGCGCCAGCAGCCAAGACGCCGGGCCCCCCTATGGCTACACCTTC. The encoded protein is CASSQDAGPPYGYTF.

The chain joins TRBV27 to TRBJ1-3; D perhaps matches TRBD1 (5 bases). The germline gives CDR1 MNHEY, CDR2 SMNVEV (reference sequence). Trimming shortened V by 8 bases and J by 0 bases, and 14 bases separated the two germline ends. This CDR3 comprises 15 residues. CDR3: CASAIGASSGNTIYF. The CDR3, as DNA: TGTGCCAGCGCCATTGGGGCAAGCTCTGGAAACACCATATATTTT.

This chain joins TRBV5-4 and TRBJ2-3, with 7 positions matching TRBD2. With 4 bases clipped from V and 4 bases from J, the junction kept 9 bases outside the gene matches. The CDR3 contains 15 residues. Per the germline V gene, CDR1 is SGHNT and CDR2 is YYREEE (reference sequence). CDR3 sequence: CASSVTSTGADTQYF. CDR3 in DNA: TGTGCCAGCAGCGTGACTAGCACTGGCGCAGATACGCAGTATTTT.

This chain joins TRBV19 and TRBJ2-7; maybe TRBD2 (6 bases). CDR1 and CDR2 from the germline V gene are LNHDA and SQIVND (reference sequence). The CDR3 is made up of 13 amino acids. V dropped 4 bases and J dropped 1 base, with 8 bases sitting between them. This CDR3 is CASSKRGSYEQYF. In nucleotides, the CDR3 is TGTGCCAGTAGTAAACGGGGGTCCTACGAGCAGTACTTC.

The chain uses TRBV6-5 and TRBJ1-6; TRBD1 aligns across 9 bases. J lost 5 bases, V lost 6 bases, and 5 bases had no gene match. There are 15 residues in the CDR3. Germline-derived CDR1 and CDR2 are MNHEY and SVGAGI. CDR3 sequence reads: CASSPGQGNNSPLHF. The CDR3 DNA reads as TGTGCCAGCAGCCCCGGACAGGGGAATAATTCACCCCTCCACTTT.

The V gene is TRBV2, the J gene TRBJ2-4, with 7 bases fitting TRBD2. Unmatched junction bases numbered 11, after V lost 3 bases and J lost 0 bases. The CDR3 loop spans 18 amino acids. The germline V gene has CDR1 SNHLY and CDR2 FYNNEI. Here the CDR3 DNA reads TGTGCCAGCAGTGATGGGTGGATAGGGACTATAGCCAAAAACATTCAGTACTTC. This sequence encodes CASSDGWIGTIAKNIQYF.

The chain links TRBV10-3 to TRBJ2-7; D tentatively fits TRBD1 or TRBD2 (6 bases each). The CDR3 totals 11 residues. The V and J ends lost 6 bases and 7 bases respectively, with 10 bases between them. In germline, CDR1 is ENHRY, CDR2 SYGVKD. The CDR3 reads CAIRGGWEQYF. For the CDR3, the DNA is TGTGCCATCAGGGGGGGCTGGGAGCAGTACTTC.

V usage is TRBV6-5 and J usage is TRBJ2-5, with D perhaps TRBD1 (6 bases). Trimming removed 4 bases at V and 4 bases at J, with 10 bases between. CDR3 size: 13 residues. Germline V lookup: CDR1 MNHEY, CDR2 SVGAGI. CDR3 sequence (DNA): TGTGCCAGCAGTTTGGACAGAGGAGAGACCCAGTACTTC. As protein: CASSLDRGETQYF.

This clone was observed many times. The rearrangement uses TRBV7-9 and TRBJ2-7; 10 bases align to TRBD1. V gave up 5 bases and J gave up 0 bases; unmatched junction bases: 10. The CDR3 is made up of 17 amino acids. Germline CDR1 reads SEHNR; CDR2 reads FQNEAQ (reference sequence). The CDR3 region has the DNA TGTGCCAGCAGCACAAAGTATGGGACAGGGGTCTCCTACGAGCAGTACTTC. Protein sequence: CASSTKYGTGVSYEQYF.

The chain links TRBV2 to TRBJ1-2; 10 bases map to TRBD1. The V segment lost 6 bases and the J segment 4 bases; nucleotides outside the gene matches: 5. From germline, CDR1 is SNHLY and CDR2 FYNNEI. The CDR3 length is 14 residues. In nucleotides, the CDR3 is TGTGCCAGCAGGCAGACAGGGGGCATCTATGGCTACACCTTC. Protein sequence: CASRQTGGIYGYTF. The entire variable domain, with the rest obtained from reference TRBV2 and TRBJ1-2, is as follows: EPEVTQTPSHQVTQMGQEVILRCVPISNHLYFYWYRQILGQKVEFLVSFYNNEISEKSEIFDDQFSVERPDGSNFTLKIRSTKLEDSAMYFCASRQTGGIYGYTFGSGTRLTVV.

The chain is built from TRBV6-1 and TRBJ2-7; maybe TRBD1 (6 bases). Germline V gene sequence: CDR1 MNHNS, CDR2 SASEGT. V was cut by 8 bases and J by 5 bases, with 22 bases left in between. The CDR3 length is 15 residues. The CDR3 bases are TGTGCCAGCGTTCCCTTTACTGGGGGCTATGACGAGCAGTACTTC. Amino acid sequence: CASVPFTGGYDEQYF.

The rearrangement links TRBV7-9 to TRBJ2-1; no clear D. CDR3 length: 15 amino acids. The V and J ends lost 3 bases and 6 bases respectively, with 15 bases between them. CDR1 is SEHNR, CDR2 FQNEAQ, per germline (reference sequence). CDR3 DNA: TGTGCCAGCAGCTTCAATGACAAACAAACCAATGAGCAGTTCTTC. Translation gives CASSFNDKQTNEQFF.

The chain couples TRBV6-1 to TRBJ2-1, with TRBD1 as a possible D gene (6 bases). Germline CDR1 and CDR2: MNHNS and SASEGT. The CDR3 runs to 13 residues. Trimming cost V 6 bases and J 3 bases, with 9 bases left between them. CDR3 nucleotide sequence: TGTGCCAGCAGGGGGGCTAACTACAATGAGCAGTTCTTC. Translated: CASRGANYNEQFF.

As regards this clone: Other DNA sequences in the same sample also yield this CDR3. This chain connects TRBV7-9 to TRBJ2-7; 7 bases are shared with TRBD2. With V trimmed by 5 bases and J by 7 bases, 2 bases remained unmatched. This CDR3 has 11 amino acids. Germline CDR1 SEHNR, CDR2 FQNEAQ (reference sequence). CDR3 in DNA: TGTGCCAGCAGCCCCGGGGGGGAGCAGTACTTC. Residues: CASSPGGEQYF. Supplemented by reference TRBV7-9 and TRBJ2-7, the full variable domain reads DTGVSQNPRHKITKRGQNVTFRCDPISEHNRLYWYRQTLGQGPEFLTYFQNEAQLEKSRLLSDRFSAERPKGSFSTLEIQRTEQGDSAMYLCASSPGGEQYFGPGTRLTVT.

The chain recombines TRBV15 with TRBJ2-7; 7 positions agree with TRBD2. Germline values: CDR1 LNHNV, CDR2 YYDKDF (reference sequence). With V trimmed by 0 bases and J by 9 bases, 11 bases remained unmatched. The CDR3 length is 15 residues. The CDR3 protein is CATSRDRSGGAGQYF. In nucleotides, the CDR3 is TGTGCCACCAGCAGAGATCGTTCGGGGGGAGCGGGGCAGTACTTC.

This clone appeared once. DNA of the CDR3: TGTGCCAGCAGTTACACAGAGACAGATACGCAGTATTTT. It is translated as CASSYTETDTQYF. The rearrangement joins TRBV6-5 to TRBJ2-3, with D hard to call. Trimming cost V 2 bases and J 3 bases, with 6 bases left between them. Germline V gene lookup returns CDR1 MNHEY and CDR2 SVGAGI. The CDR3 runs to 13 residues.

This chain connects TRBV15 to TRBJ1-1; TRBD1 aligns across 8 bases. The trim removed 3 bases at V and 2 bases at J, leaving 2 bases unmatched. Germline values: CDR1 LNHNV, CDR2 YYDKDF (reference sequence). This CDR3 contains 14 residues. The CDR3 sequence: CATSRDRVNTEAFF. CDR3 nucleotide sequence: TGTGCCACCAGCAGGGACAGGGTTAACACTGAAGCTTTCTTT.

This sequence joins TRBV6-5 and TRBJ1-1; the D gene is possibly TRBD1 (5 bases). The germline V gene has CDR1 MNHEY and CDR2 SVGAGI. V lost 2 bases and J lost 5, with 9 bases in between. This CDR3 has 13 amino acids. The CDR3 nucleotides read TGTGCCAGCAGTTACGGGGCCCTGACTGAAGCTTTCTTT. The encoded protein is CASSYGALTEAFF.

The chain uses TRBV9 and TRBJ1-3; no clear D gene. This CDR3 contains 16 residues. V lost 4 bases and J lost 1, with 15 bases in between. Germline lookup yields CDR1 SGDLS and CDR2 YYNGEE. As DNA, the CDR3 is TGTGCCAGCAGCCCTCCGACCGTACCTTCTGGAAACACCATATATTTT. Protein product: CASSPPTVPSGNTIYF.